Listed here are 28 T cell receptor beta chains from one sample, sequenced in a study of OX40 agonist ivuxolimab in advanced cancers. TCRdb's copy holds only in-frame clones and misses some; the assay was immunoSEQ multiplex PCR. The top ten hold more than 12% of the sample, which has 30,000 to 40,000 clones, approximately 80% seen once. Sequencing was performed on CD4+ or CD8+ T cells sorted from blood, taken in a trial of the OX40 agonist ivuxolimab. All receptors come from an adult with an advanced solid tumor such as melanoma, head and neck, liver or kidney cancer.

V and J are TRBV11-2 and TRBJ1-1; TRBD1 aligns across 9 bases. This CDR3 is 13 amino acids long. J was trimmed by 8 bases and V by 7 bases; bases with no gene match: 8. Germline values: CDR1 SGHAT, CDR2 FQNNGV. CDR3 sequence reads: CASKWDRALEAFF. The CDR3 DNA reads TGTGCCAGCAAGTGGGACAGGGCTTTAGAAGCTTTCTTT.

The chain is built from TRBV7-9 and TRBJ2-3; D gene uncertain. Germline loops: CDR1 SEHNR, CDR2 FQNEAQ (reference sequence). CDR3 length equals 13 residues. The ends were cut back, 4 bases at V and 0 bases at J, with 5 bases in the middle. The CDR3 sequence: CASSSGSTDTQYF. The CDR3 nucleotides read TGTGCCAGCAGCTCAGGTAGCACAGATACGCAGTATTTT. Looking up the rest from reference TRBV7-9 and TRBJ2-3 gives the full variable domain: DTGVSQNPRHKITKRGQNVTFRCDPISEHNRLYWYRQTLGQGPEFLTYFQNEAQLEKSRLLSDRFSAERPKGSFSTLEIQRTEQGDSAMYLCASSSGSTDTQYFGPGTRLTVL.

The gene calls are TRBV6-4 and TRBJ2-1, with no clear D. The germline V gene encodes CDR1 MRHNA and CDR2 SNTAGT. The CDR3 contains 10 residues. V dropped 8 bases and J dropped 9 bases, with 8 bases sitting between them. CDR3 nucleotides: TGTGCCAGCGCTCATGTTGAGCAGTTCTTC. Translated, it gives CASAHVEQFF.

Only a few counts were recorded for this clone. V gene TRBV5-5 combines with J gene TRBJ1-1; D remains ambiguous. With 4 bases removed from V and 2 bases from J, the gap between germline ends came to 12 bases. This CDR3 is 14 amino acids long. Germline values: CDR1 SGHKS, CDR2 YYEKEE (reference sequence). The CDR3 region is CASSLITLNTEAFF. The CDR3 DNA is TGTGCCAGCAGCCTGATCACATTAAACACTGAAGCTTTCTTT.

This rearrangement joins TRBV28 to TRBJ1-5; D not certain. CDR3 size: 13 residues. V was pared by 3 bases and J by 4 bases, with 7 bases between. The germline V gene has CDR1 MDHEN and CDR2 SYDVKM. The CDR3 DNA reads TGTGCCAGCAGTTTGGCGAGAAATCAGCCCCAGCATTTT. Translation gives CASSLARNQPQHF. Combining the CDR3 with reference TRBV28 and TRBJ1-5 gives the whole variable domain DVKVTQSSRYLVKRTGEKVFLECVQDMDHENMFWYRQDPGLGLRLIYFSYDVKMKEKGDIPEGYSVSREKKERFSLILESASTNQTSMYLCASSLARNQPQHFGDGTRLSIL.

The J gene is TRBJ1-3, the V gene TRBV11-2, with TRBD1 identical over 9 bases. Germline V lookup: CDR1 SGHAT, CDR2 FQNNGV. J was trimmed by 1 base and V by 3 bases; bases with no gene match: 1. This CDR3 contains 15 residues. The DNA of the CDR3 is TGTGCCAGCAGCTTGGGGACAGGGTCTGGAAACACCATATATTTT. It specifies CASSLGTGSGNTIYF.

The chain recombines TRBV11-2 with TRBJ2-1; D remains unclear. Trimming took off 5 bases at V and 5 bases at J, with 4 bases between the two ends. The germline V gene has CDR1 SGHAT and CDR2 FQNNGV. CDR3 size: 11 residues. CDR3 amino acids: CASSPNNEQFF. The CDR3 region has the DNA TGTGCCAGCAGCCCGAACAATGAGCAGTTCTTC.

The V call is TRBV19, the J call TRBJ2-4; 7 nucleotides match TRBD1. CDR1 is LNHDA and CDR2 is SQIVND in the germline V gene (reference sequence). The CDR3 extends over 14 amino acids. The ends lost 3 bases at V and 8 bases at J; junction bases unmatched: 7. The chain's CDR3 is CASSIPSGGYIQYF. The CDR3 DNA is TGTGCCAGTAGTATCCCCTCAGGGGGTTACATTCAGTACTTC.

The chain couples TRBV28 to TRBJ2-1, with 14 bases fitting TRBD2. The V segment lost 5 bases and the J segment 10 bases; nucleotides outside the gene matches: 13. There are 17 residues in the CDR3. Germline CDR1 reads MDHEN; CDR2 reads SYDVKM. CDR3 nucleotide sequence: TGTGCCAGCAGTCAAACGTCCGGGACTAGCGGGAGTTGGGAGCAGTTCTTC. Its protein is CASSQTSGTSGSWEQFF.

The V gene is TRBV27, the J gene TRBJ2-7; TRBD2 agrees at 10 bases. Looked up from germline, CDR1 is MNHEY and CDR2 is SMNVEV (reference sequence). The CDR3 is 17 residues long. The trim removed 5 bases at V and 0 bases at J, leaving 10 bases unmatched. The CDR3 sequence is CASSPGTSAAVSYEQYF. CDR3 sequence (DNA): TGTGCCAGCAGTCCGGGGACTAGCGCCGCTGTCTCCTACGAGCAGTACTTC.

The chain uses TRBV7-9 and TRBJ2-5; D ambiguous. V gave up 3 bases and J gave up 5 bases, with 13 bases separating them. The V gene's germline CDR1 is SEHNR and CDR2 FQNEAQ (reference sequence). The CDR3 is 14 residues long. The CDR3 DNA follows: TGTGCCAGCAGCTTCGGGTTGTTCTCTGAGACCCAGTACTTC. It yields the protein CASSFGLFSETQYF.

The chain joins TRBV10-3 to TRBJ2-3; possibly TRBD1 for D (6 bases). Trimming shortened V by 6 bases and J by 6 bases, and 13 bases separated the two germline ends. This CDR3 is built from 13 residues. Germline V gives CDR1 ENHRY, CDR2 SYGVKD. CDR3 sequence (DNA): TGTGCCATCAGAGAAACAGGGCTTGATACGCAGTATTTT. It specifies CAIRETGLDTQYF.

A remark on this clone: At one of its ends the junction is not consistent with the germline gene, which may arise from a read error. This chain connects TRBV5-3 to TRBJ1-2, with a possible D match to TRBD1 (6 bases). TRBV5-3 is an open reading frame whose function is uncertain. CDR3 length: 13 residues. CDR3 DNA: TGTGCCAGCAGCTCGACAGGCGGCTATGGCTACACCTTC. Residues: CASSSTGGYGYTF.

The chain combines TRBV6-1 with TRBJ1-1; D is ambiguous. Trimming removed 3 bases from V and 6 bases from J, with 11 bases in between. Germline V gene lookup returns CDR1 MNHNS and CDR2 SASEGT. This CDR3 has 13 residues. CDR3 in amino acids: CASSEGGKAEAFF. In DNA form, the CDR3 reads TGTGCCAGCAGTGAGGGAGGGAAAGCTGAAGCTTTCTTT.

This clone was recorded a few times. One junction end disagrees with the germline gene, perhaps due to a read error. The chain links TRBV30 to TRBJ1-6; D possibly corresponds to TRBD1 (6 bases). The CDR3 length is 13 residues. Germline CDR1 is GTSNPN and CDR2 is SVGIG (reference sequence). CDR3 amino acids: CACSDRPNSPLHF. DNA of the CDR3: TGTGCCTGCAGTGACAGGCCCAATTCACCCCTCCACTTT.

This clone was detected only once. This chain joins TRBV19 and TRBJ2-4; D could derive from TRBD1 or TRBD2 (5 bases each). The CDR3 runs to 16 residues. Per germline, CDR1 LNHDA and CDR2 SQIVND (reference sequence). V dropped 3 bases and J dropped 0 bases, with 12 bases sitting between them. DNA of the CDR3: TGTGCCAGTAGTATGGGGGTCTTACTAGCCAAAAACATTCAGTACTTC. Translating it yields CASSMGVLLAKNIQYF.

This rearrangement joins TRBV11-1 to TRBJ1-1, with a possible D match to TRBD1 (5 bases). Germline loops: CDR1 SGHAT, CDR2 FQDESV (reference sequence). Trimming removed 5 bases at V and 1 base at J, with 8 bases between. The CDR3 totals 13 residues. The chain's CDR3 is CASSVDRNTEAFF. CDR3 sequence (DNA): TGTGCCAGCAGCGTCGACAGGAACACTGAAGCTTTCTTT.

The chain couples TRBV6-1 to TRBJ2-7; possibly TRBD2 for D (6 bases). The CDR3 loop spans 13 amino acids. Trimming removed 8 bases at V and 6 bases at J, with 17 bases between. Germline V gene data show CDR1 as MNHNS and CDR2 as SASEGT. As DNA, the CDR3 is TGTGCCAGCCTGGACGGGATGGGGGGCGAGCAGTACTTC. Encoded protein: CASLDGMGGEQYF.

The chain combines TRBV5-1 with TRBJ2-1; D assignment may be TRBD1 or TRBD2 (6 bases each). CDR1 is SGHRS and CDR2 is YFSETQ in the germline V gene. Trimming removed 6 bases at V and 2 bases at J, with 15 bases between. The CDR3 is 15 residues long. CDR3 loop: CASTSEGGPYNEQFF. CDR3 coding DNA: TGCGCCAGCACCTCCGAGGGGGGCCCCTACAATGAGCAGTTCTTC.

The CDR3 region has the DNA TGTGCCATCAGTTCAGGGGGAGGCAATGAGCAGTTCTTC. Protein: CAISSGGGNEQFF. This chain links TRBV10-3 with TRBJ2-1; D perhaps matches TRBD1 (7 bases). The CDR3 is made up of 13 amino acids. V was cut by 5 bases and J by 6 bases, with 11 bases left in between. Germline V gene lookup returns CDR1 ENHRY and CDR2 SYGVKD.

The chain recombines TRBV27 with TRBJ1-6, with D hard to call. The length of the CDR3 is 14 residues. The V gene lost 2 bases and the J gene lost 7 bases, with 9 bases spanning the gap. Germline V gives CDR1 MNHEY, CDR2 SMNVEV (reference sequence). The CDR3 nucleotides are TGTGCCAGCAGTTTAAGGGAGATGAATTCACCCCTCCACTTT. Its translation: CASSLREMNSPLHF.

This clone turned up a few times. The gene calls are TRBV5-1 and TRBJ1-1, with D perhaps TRBD1 (6 bases). Trimming removed 7 bases at V and 1 base at J, with 17 bases between. Germline values: CDR1 SGHRS, CDR2 YFSETQ. The CDR3 runs 15 residues. This CDR3 reads CASGHMTGSNTEAFF. As DNA, the CDR3 is TGCGCCAGCGGACATATGACAGGATCGAACACTGAAGCTTTCTTT.

The V gene is TRBV10-3, the J gene TRBJ2-2; D uncertain. The CDR3 is 11 residues long. V was shortened by 6 bases and J by 7 bases, with 6 bases between the two germline ends. Germline V CDR1 and CDR2: ENHRY, SYGVKD. The chain's CDR3 is CAIRGNGELFF. Here the CDR3 DNA reads TGTGCCATCAGAGGGAACGGGGAGCTGTTTTTT.

This clone was counted only a few times. The V gene is TRBV29-1, the J gene TRBJ1-1; no firm D call. The CDR3 consists of 11 residues. Trimming stripped 7 bases from V and 4 bases from J, with 10 bases between. Per the germline V gene, CDR1 is SQVTM and CDR2 is ANQGSEA. CDR3 protein: CSASFPTEAFF. The CDR3 DNA reads TGCAGCGCCTCATTTCCCACTGAAGCTTTCTTT.

The CDR3 protein is CASSPPGTGKGANYGYTF. The CDR3 DNA follows: TGCGCCAGCAGCCCCCCCGGGACAGGGAAGGGTGCTAACTATGGCTACACCTTC. The V and J genes are TRBV5-1 and TRBJ1-2; 9 positions match TRBD1. Germline V gene lookup returns CDR1 SGHRS and CDR2 YFSETQ. J was trimmed by 0 bases and V by 4 bases; bases with no gene match: 13. The CDR3 is made up of 18 amino acids. The variable domain in full, completed from reference TRBV5-1 and TRBJ1-2, reads KAGVTQTPRYLIKTRGQQVTLSCSPISGHRSVSWYQQTPGQGLQFLFEYFSETQRNKGNFPGRFSGRQFSNSRSEMNVSTLELGDSALYLCASSPPGTGKGANYGYTFGSGTRLTVV.

This clone was recorded once. The chain employs TRBV27 and TRBJ2-7; TRBD1 aligns across 7 bases. With 6 bases clipped from V and 7 bases from J, the junction kept 15 bases outside the gene matches. The CDR3 has 15 amino acids. CDR1 is MNHEY, CDR2 SMNVEV, per germline (reference sequence). Here the CDR3 reads CASRLGTERFSEQYF. The CDR3 nucleotides are TGTGCCAGCAGGTTAGGGACAGAGCGTTTTTCGGAGCAGTACTTC.

The CDR3, as DNA: TGTGCCAGCAGTTACAGGGGGTCGAACACTGAAGCTTTCTTT. Protein: CASSYRGSNTEAFF. The chain employs TRBV6-5 and TRBJ1-1; D might be TRBD1 (6 bases). CDR3 size: 14 residues. The V and J ends lost 2 bases and 1 base respectively, with 8 bases between them. Germline V CDR1 and CDR2: MNHEY, SVGAGI.

This chain uses TRBV11-2 with TRBJ2-5; TRBD2 agrees at 9 bases. TRBJ2-7 explains the end of the DNA better; the J call may be wrong. CDR3 size: 15 residues. Per germline, CDR1 SGHAT and CDR2 FQNNGV. The CDR3 region is CASSLDQREVYEQYF. CDR3 coding DNA: TGTGCCAGCAGCTTAGATCAGCGGGAGGTCTACGAGCAGTACTTC.